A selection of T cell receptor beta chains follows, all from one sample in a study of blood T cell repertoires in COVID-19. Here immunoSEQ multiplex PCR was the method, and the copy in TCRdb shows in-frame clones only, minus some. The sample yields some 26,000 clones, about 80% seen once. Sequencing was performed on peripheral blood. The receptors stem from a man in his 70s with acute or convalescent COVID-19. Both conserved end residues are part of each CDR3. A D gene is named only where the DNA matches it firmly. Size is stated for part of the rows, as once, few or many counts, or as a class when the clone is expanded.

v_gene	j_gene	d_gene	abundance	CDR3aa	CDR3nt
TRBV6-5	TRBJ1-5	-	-	CASSRGRESNQPQHF	TGTGCCAGCTCACGGGGAAGAGAGTCCAATCAGCCCCAGCATTTT
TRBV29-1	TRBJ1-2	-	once	CSVEGWMSNYGYTF	TGCAGCGTGGAGGGATGGATGTCTAACTATGGCTACACCTTC
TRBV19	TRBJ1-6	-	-	CASSPNRENSPLHF	TGTGCCAGTAGTCCGAACAGGGAGAATTCACCCCTCCACTTT
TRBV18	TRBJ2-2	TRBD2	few	CASSQTSGANTGELFF	TGTGCCAGCTCGCAGACTAGCGGGGCGAACACCGGGGAGCTGTTTTTT
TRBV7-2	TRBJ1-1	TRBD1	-	CASSGNRGTEAFF	TGTGCCAGCAGCGGGAACAGGGGGACTGAAGCTTTCTTT
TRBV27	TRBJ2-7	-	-	CASSSTGHHSYEQYF	TGTGCCAGCAGTTCCACGGGACACCACTCCTACGAGCAGTACTTC
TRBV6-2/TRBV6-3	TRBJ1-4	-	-	CASSYSSGGSEKLFF	TGTGCCAGCAGTTACTCGAGTGGGGGGAGTGAAAAACTGTTTTTT
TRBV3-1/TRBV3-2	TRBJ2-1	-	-	CASSRPSSYNEQFF	TGTGCCAGCAGCCGGCCCAGTTCCTACAATGAGCAGTTCTTC
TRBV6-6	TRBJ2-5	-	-	CASTDGAGWETQYF	TGTGCCAGCACCGACGGGGCGGGATGGGAGACCCAGTACTTC
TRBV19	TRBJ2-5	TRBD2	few	CASSLLAGGIETQYF	TGTGCCAGTAGCCTACTAGCGGGAGGGATAGAGACCCAGTACTTC
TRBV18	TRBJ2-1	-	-	CASSPRQPYNEQFF	TGTGCCAGCTCACCCAGACAACCCTACAATGAGCAGTTCTTC
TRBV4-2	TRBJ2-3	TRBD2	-	CASSQALAGVPPDTQYF	TGTGCCAGCAGCCAAGCACTAGCGGGAGTTCCCCCCGATACGCAGTATTTT
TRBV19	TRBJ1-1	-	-	CASSIKGGKNTEAFF	TGTGCCAGTAGTATAAAGGGAGGGAAGAACACTGAAGCTTTCTTT
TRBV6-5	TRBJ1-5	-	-	CASSYSGKNQPQHF	TGTGCCAGCAGTTACTCGGGCAAAAATCAGCCCCAGCATTTT
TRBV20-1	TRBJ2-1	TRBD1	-	CSARDRGEFF	TGCAGTGCGAGGGACAGGGGGGAGTTCTTC
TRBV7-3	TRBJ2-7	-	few	CASSLAGGHEQYF	TGTGCCAGCAGCTTGGCCGGGGGGCACGAGCAGTACTTC
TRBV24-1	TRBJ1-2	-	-	CATSGGGPGFYGYTF	TGTGCCACCAGTGGGGGGGGACCGGGCTTCTATGGCTACACCTTC
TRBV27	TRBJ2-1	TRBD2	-	CASSYIRTSGSNEQFF	TGTGCCAGCAGTTATATCCGGACTAGCGGGAGCAATGAGCAGTTCTTC
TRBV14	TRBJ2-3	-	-	CASSQDLAQGTQYF	TGTGCCAGCAGCCAAGATTTGGCGCAGGGGACGCAGTATTTT
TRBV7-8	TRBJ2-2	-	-	CASSLSLGPTGELFF	TGTGCCAGCAGCTTATCTCTGGGGCCCACCGGGGAGCTGTTTTTT
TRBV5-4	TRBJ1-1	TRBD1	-	CASSYTGVGTEAFF	TGTGCCAGCAGCTACACAGGGGTGGGTACTGAAGCTTTCTTT
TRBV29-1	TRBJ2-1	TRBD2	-	CSARPNLGLAGVTEQFF	TGCAGCGCCCGACCCAACCTTGGACTAGCGGGAGTCACTGAGCAGTTCTTC
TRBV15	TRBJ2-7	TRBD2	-	CATSSDGTSGYEQYF	TGTGCCACCAGCAGCGACGGGACTAGCGGGTACGAGCAGTACTTC
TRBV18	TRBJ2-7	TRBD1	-	CASSRDRENEQYF	TGTGCCAGCTCACGGGACAGGGAAAACGAGCAGTACTTC
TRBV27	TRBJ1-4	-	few	CASRPGTGEKLFF	TGTGCCAGCAGACCCGGGACTGGAGAAAAACTGTTTTTT
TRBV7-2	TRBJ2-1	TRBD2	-	CASSPLRGREANEQFF	TGTGCCAGCAGCCCCCTTCGCGGGAGGGAGGCTAATGAGCAGTTCTTC
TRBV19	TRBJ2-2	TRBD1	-	CASRRQGDTGELFF	TGTGCCAGTCGCAGACAGGGGGACACCGGGGAGCTGTTTTTT
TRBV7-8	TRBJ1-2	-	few	CASSLWGAGDGYTF	TGTGCCAGCAGCTTATGGGGAGCCGGTGATGGCTACACCTTC
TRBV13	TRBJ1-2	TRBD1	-	CASSAGGVNGYTF	TGTGCCAGCAGCGCAGGGGGTGTAAATGGCTACACCTTC
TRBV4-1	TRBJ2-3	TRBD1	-	CASSQRGTGGSDTQYF	TGCGCCAGCAGCCAAAGAGGGACAGGGGGCTCAGATACGCAGTATTTT
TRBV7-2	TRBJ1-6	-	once	CASSLGDYSPLHF	TGTGCCAGCAGCTTAGGGGACTATTCACCCCTCCACTTT
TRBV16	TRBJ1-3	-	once	CASSPDRTFSGNTIYF	TGTGCCAGCAGCCCTGATAGGACATTCTCTGGAAACACCATATATTTT
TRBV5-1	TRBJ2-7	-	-	CASGKRGNYEQYF	TGCGCCAGCGGGAAAAGGGGGAACTACGAGCAGTACTTC
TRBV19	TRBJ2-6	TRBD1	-	CASSRTGSGANVLTF	TGTGCCAGTAGTAGGACAGGCTCTGGGGCCAACGTCCTGACTTTC
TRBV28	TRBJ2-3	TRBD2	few	CASNTISGGLYTQYF	TGTGCCAGCAATACGATTAGCGGGGGCTTGTATACGCAGTATTTT
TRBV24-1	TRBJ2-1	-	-	CATEARGSYNEQFF	TGTGCCACCGAGGCGAGGGGGTCCTACAATGAGCAGTTCTTC
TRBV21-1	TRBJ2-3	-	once	CASSARQGNTDTQYF	TGTGCCAGCAGCGCCCGACAGGGTAACACAGATACGCAGTATTTT
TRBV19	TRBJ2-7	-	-	CASSSGQSGSYEQYF	TGTGCCAGTAGTAGTGGACAGAGCGGCTCCTACGAGCAGTACTTC
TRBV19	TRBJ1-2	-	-	CASSIVEGRGYTF	TGTGCCAGTAGTATTGTCGAGGGAAGGGGCTACACCTTC
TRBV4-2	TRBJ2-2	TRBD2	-	CASSQAVTSGNTGELFF	TGTGCCAGCAGCCAAGCTGTCACTAGCGGGAACACCGGGGAGCTGTTTTTT
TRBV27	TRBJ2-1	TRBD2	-	CASSLSPTSGYNEQFF	TGTGCCAGCAGTTTATCGCCGACTAGCGGATACAATGAGCAGTTCTTC
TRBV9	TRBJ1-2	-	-	CASSPQTGLHYGYTF	TGTGCCAGCAGCCCGCAGACAGGCCTACACTATGGCTACACCTTC
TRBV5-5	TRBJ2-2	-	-	CASSLGDTLVGELFF	TGTGCCAGCAGCTTGGGGGACACTTTAGTCGGGGAGCTGTTTTTT
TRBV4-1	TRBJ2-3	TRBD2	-	CASSQDTAGEVTDTQYF	TGCGCCAGCAGCCAAGATACTGCGGGGGAGGTCACAGATACGCAGTATTTT
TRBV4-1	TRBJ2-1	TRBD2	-	CASSLAGGYNEQFF	TGCGCCAGTTCCCTAGCGGGGGGGTACAATGAGCAGTTCTTC
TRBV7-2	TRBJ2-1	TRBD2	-	CASSLASSGGAYNEQFF	TGTGCCAGCAGCTTAGCGAGTAGCGGGGGGGCCTACAATGAGCAGTTCTTC
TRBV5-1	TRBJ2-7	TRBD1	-	CASSFTGTGGYEQYF	TGCGCCAGCAGCTTTACCGGGACAGGGGGCTACGAGCAGTACTTC
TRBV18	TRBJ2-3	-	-	CASSPVPRTSTDTQYF	TGTGCCAGCTCACCAGTTCCGCGGACTAGCACAGATACGCAGTATTTT
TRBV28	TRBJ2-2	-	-	CASSQYERGTGELFF	TGTGCCAGCAGTCAATATGAGAGGGGGACCGGGGAGCTGTTTTTT
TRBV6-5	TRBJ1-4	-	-	CASSWGGIGEKLFF	TGTGCCAGCAGTTGGGGGGGGATTGGAGAAAAACTGTTTTTT